One and the same sample provided the 18 T cell receptor beta chains below, sequenced in a study of blood T cell repertoires in COVID-19 (dated by TCRdb to about 2020). The method behind the library was the immunoSEQ multiplex PCR assay. Held by TCRdb, this immuneACCESS table contains in-frame sequences only and omits some clones. Under half of the omission traces to an unresolved V gene where checked; the cause of the rest is unknown. The sample data list roughly 200,000 clones, and approximately 85% of these were observed just once. The ten top clones hold over 2.5% of the sample. Sequencing used peripheral blood. These receptors originate from a man aged 60 to 75 with acute or convalescent COVID-19.

The chain uses TRBV11-2 and TRBJ2-7, with 7 bases lining up with TRBD2. The CDR3 contains 12 residues. V trimming: 7 bases; J trimming: 5 bases; junction bases outside the gene matches: 5. Germline values: CDR1 SGHAT, CDR2 FQNNGV. The CDR3 sequence is CASMGGRNEQYF. The CDR3 coding sequence is TGTGCCAGCATGGGGGGGAGGAACGAGCAGTACTTC.

This rearrangement joins TRBV28 to TRBJ2-3; 13 bases are shared with TRBD2. The junction had 13 bases not matched to a gene; V was cut back by 5 bases and J by 5 bases. Germline CDR1 is MDHEN and CDR2 is SYDVKM. The CDR3 totals 18 residues. The CDR3 loop reads CASSTERLAGGGRDTQYF. DNA of the CDR3: TGTGCCAGCAGTACCGAAAGACTAGCGGGAGGAGGAAGAGATACGCAGTATTTT.

This chain joins TRBV18 and TRBJ2-3; 7 positions match TRBD2. V gave up 3 bases and J gave up 2 bases; unmatched junction bases: 8. Germline V CDR1 and CDR2: KGHSH, LQKENI. This CDR3 spans 16 amino acids. The CDR3 region has the DNA TGTGCCAGCTCACCGTTTCTAGCGGAACTCACAGATACGCAGTATTTT. This codes for CASSPFLAELTDTQYF.

The rearrangement joins TRBV2 to TRBJ1-4; unclear D gene. Germline CDR1 is SNHLY and CDR2 is FYNNEI. V was shortened by 2 bases and J by 8 bases, with 12 bases between the two germline ends. The length of the CDR3 is 14 residues. This CDR3 is CASSESRSQEKLFF. The CDR3 DNA reads TGTGCCAGCAGTGAATCCAGGTCTCAGGAAAAACTGTTTTTT.

The rearrangement uses TRBV18 and TRBJ1-1; 8 positions match TRBD1. Germline trimming cut 2 bases from V and 4 bases from J; bases unmatched to any gene: 6. Per germline, CDR1 KGHSH and CDR2 LQKENI. This CDR3 has 15 residues. CDR3 coding DNA: TGTGCCAGCTCACCAGGACAGGGTGGTCGCACTGAAGCTTTCTTT. Its protein is CASSPGQGGRTEAFF.

The rearrangement links TRBV15 to TRBJ2-7, with a weak D call TRBD1 (7 bases). The V end was cut by 1 base, the J end by 5 bases, with 12 bases between. This CDR3 has 14 amino acids. CDR1 and CDR2 from the germline V gene are LNHNV and YYDKDF (reference sequence). CDR3 sequence reads: CATSRGQGGHEQYF. The CDR3 DNA is TGTGCCACCAGCAGAGGCCAGGGGGGCCACGAGCAGTACTTC.

There are a few counts of this clone. CDR3 bases: TGTGCCAGCAGGCCCCTCACCGCCCTTGGGAGCTCCTACAATGAGCAGTTCTTC. Translating it yields CASRPLTALGSSYNEQFF. This sequence joins TRBV28 and TRBJ2-1, with a possible D match to TRBD2 (5 bases). The V end lost 6 bases, the J end lost 0 bases, and 21 bases lay between the germline ends. CDR1 is MDHEN, CDR2 SYDVKM, per germline. The CDR3 is 18 amino acids.

The chain carries TRBV6-6 and TRBJ1-6, with D perhaps TRBD1 (5 bases). The CDR3 runs 14 residues. V shed 8 bases and J shed 9 bases, with 17 bases lying between them. Germline CDR1 MNHNY, CDR2 SVGAGI (reference sequence). CDR3 DNA: TGTGCCAGCGGGTCGGTGACAGCCGGTTCACCCCTCCACTTT. This translates into CASGSVTAGSPLHF.

Of note for this clone: This sample also contains other DNA sequences that code for the same CDR3. The chain employs TRBV25-1 and TRBJ2-1; 7 nucleotides match TRBD1. CDR3 length: 13 residues. J was trimmed by 9 bases and V by 3 bases; bases with no gene match: 5. CDR1 MGHDK and CDR2 SYGVNS come from the germline V gene. The CDR3: CASSDRTGREQFF. The CDR3 DNA sequence: TGTGCCAGCAGTGATCGGACAGGCCGTGAGCAGTTCTTC.

In DNA form, the CDR3 reads TGCAGTGCTAGTATAGCGGGAAAAACCTACAATGAGCAGTTCTTC. Its translation is CSASIAGKTYNEQFF. V and J are TRBV20-1 and TRBJ2-1; 8 bases align to TRBD2. V trimming: 3 bases; J trimming: 2 bases; junction bases outside the gene matches: 6. This CDR3 is 15 amino acids long. CDR1 and CDR2 (germline): DFQATT, SNEGSKA (reference sequence).

This clone was recorded once. This chain joins TRBV25-1 and TRBJ2-3; 11 bases are a match to TRBD2. V gave up 6 bases and J gave up 4 bases; unmatched junction bases: 6. Per germline, CDR1 MGHDK and CDR2 SYGVNS. CDR3 length: 15 amino acids. CDR3 nucleotide sequence: TGTGCCAGCAGGCCGACTAGCGGGAAGGCAGATACGCAGTATTTT. This encodes CASRPTSGKADTQYF.

This chain connects TRBV28 to TRBJ2-1; 9 nucleotides align to TRBD1. CDR1 MDHEN and CDR2 SYDVKM come from the germline V gene. With V trimmed by 5 bases and J by 4 bases, 6 bases remained unmatched. The CDR3 consists of 15 residues. CDR3 nucleotides: TGTGCCAGCAGTACACAGGGGGCGGGGTACAATGAGCAGTTCTTC. Translated: CASSTQGAGYNEQFF. The entire variable domain, with the rest obtained from reference TRBV28 and TRBJ2-1, is as follows: DVKVTQSSRYLVKRTGEKVFLECVQDMDHENMFWYRQDPGLGLRLIYFSYDVKMKEKGDIPEGYSVSREKKERFSLILESASTNQTSMYLCASSTQGAGYNEQFFGPGTRLTVL.

The rearrangement links TRBV28 to TRBJ2-2; D might be TRBD1 (5 bases). V dropped 2 bases and J dropped 0 bases, with 7 bases sitting between them. The CDR3 consists of 15 residues. CDR1 is MDHEN, CDR2 SYDVKM, per germline. The CDR3 protein is CASSLIGANTGELFF. The CDR3 DNA reads TGTGCCAGCAGTTTAATAGGGGCGAACACCGGGGAGCTGTTTTTT.

V gene TRBV27 combines with J gene TRBJ2-7; D possibly corresponds to TRBD2 (5 bases). Germline CDR1 MNHEY, CDR2 SMNVEV (reference sequence). The CDR3 contains 14 residues. The V end was cut by 2 bases, the J end by 3 bases, with 11 bases between. CDR3 sequence (DNA): TGTGCCAGCAGTTTAGGTGGGAGCCACTACGAGCAGTACTTC. It encodes CASSLGGSHYEQYF.

J is TRBJ2-1 and V is TRBV9, with 7 nucleotides matching TRBD2. The germline V gene encodes CDR1 SGDLS and CDR2 YYNGEE. V gave up 0 bases and J gave up 4 bases; unmatched junction bases: 13. This CDR3 has 18 amino acids. CDR3 coding DNA: TGTGCCAGCAGCGTAGAAGTCCCGGGACTGGGGGGGTACAATGAGCAGTTCTTC. It codes for CASSVEVPGLGGYNEQFF.

This rearrangement joins TRBV5-5 to TRBJ2-2; 7 positions match TRBD2. Germline V gene sequence: CDR1 SGHKS, CDR2 YYEKEE (reference sequence). This CDR3 is built from 14 residues. Trimming took 3 bases from V and 7 from J; bases not matched to a gene: 6. The CDR3 coding sequence is TGTGCCAGCAGCTGGACTAGGGATGGCGGGGAGCTGTTTTTT. Translated, it gives CASSWTRDGGELFF.

This clone was seen a single time. This chain connects TRBV6-5 to TRBJ2-3, with 11 nucleotides matching TRBD1. This CDR3 spans 15 amino acids. The germline V gene has CDR1 MNHEY and CDR2 SVGAGI. V lost 5 bases, J lost 5 bases, and 6 bases stayed unmatched. The DNA for the CDR3 is TGTGCCAGCAGTCTCCGGGACAGGGGGGTAGATACGCAGTATTTT. Protein sequence: CASSLRDRGVDTQYF.

The chain recombines TRBV5-1 with TRBJ1-5; 10 bases line up with TRBD1. This CDR3 contains 19 residues. J gave up 2 bases and V 0 bases, and 11 bases lay outside the gene matches. Germline V gene data show CDR1 as SGHRS and CDR2 as YFSETQ. This CDR3 is CASSLGGTGDVSGNQPQHF. CDR3 nucleotide sequence: TGCGCCAGCAGCTTGGGTGGGACAGGGGATGTGAGTGGCAATCAGCCCCAGCATTTT.